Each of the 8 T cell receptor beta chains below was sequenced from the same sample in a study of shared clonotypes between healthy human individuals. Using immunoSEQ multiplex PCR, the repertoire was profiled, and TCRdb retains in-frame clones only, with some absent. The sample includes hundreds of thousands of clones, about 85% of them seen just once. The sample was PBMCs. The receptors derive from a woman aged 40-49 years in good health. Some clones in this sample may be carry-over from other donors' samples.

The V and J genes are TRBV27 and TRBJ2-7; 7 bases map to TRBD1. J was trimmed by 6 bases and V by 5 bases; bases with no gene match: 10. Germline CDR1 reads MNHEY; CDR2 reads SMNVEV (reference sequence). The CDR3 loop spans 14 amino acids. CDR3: CASSVDREVIEQYF. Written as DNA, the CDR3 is TGTGCCAGCAGTGTAGACAGGGAAGTGATCGAGCAGTACTTC.

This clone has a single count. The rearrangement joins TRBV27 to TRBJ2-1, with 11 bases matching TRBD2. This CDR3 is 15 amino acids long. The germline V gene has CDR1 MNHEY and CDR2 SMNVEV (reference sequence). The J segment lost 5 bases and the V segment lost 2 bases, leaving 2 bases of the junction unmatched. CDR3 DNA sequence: TGTGCCAGCAGTTTAGGGACTAGCGGACACAATGAGCAGTTCTTC. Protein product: CASSLGTSGHNEQFF.

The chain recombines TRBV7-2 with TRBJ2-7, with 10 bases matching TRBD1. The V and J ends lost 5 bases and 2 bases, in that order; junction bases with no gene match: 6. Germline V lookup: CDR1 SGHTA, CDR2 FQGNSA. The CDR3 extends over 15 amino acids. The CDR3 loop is CASSQTGTGAYEQYF. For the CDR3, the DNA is TGTGCCAGCAGCCAAACCGGGACAGGGGCCTACGAGCAGTACTTC.

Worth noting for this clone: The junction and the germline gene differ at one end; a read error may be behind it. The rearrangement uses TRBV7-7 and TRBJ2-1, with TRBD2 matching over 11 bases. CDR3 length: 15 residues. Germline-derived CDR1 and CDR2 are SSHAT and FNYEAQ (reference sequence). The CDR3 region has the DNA TGTGCTAGCAGCTCGGGACTAGCGGCCTACAATGAGCAGTTCTTC. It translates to CASSSGLAAYNEQFF.

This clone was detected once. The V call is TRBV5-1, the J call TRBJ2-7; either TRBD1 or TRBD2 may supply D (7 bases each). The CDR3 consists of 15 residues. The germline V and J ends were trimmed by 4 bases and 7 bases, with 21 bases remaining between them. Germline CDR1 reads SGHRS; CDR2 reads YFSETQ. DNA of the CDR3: TGCGCCAGCAGCCCCGCGGTGGGGACAGCGGGGGAGCAGTACTTC. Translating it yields CASSPAVGTAGEQYF.

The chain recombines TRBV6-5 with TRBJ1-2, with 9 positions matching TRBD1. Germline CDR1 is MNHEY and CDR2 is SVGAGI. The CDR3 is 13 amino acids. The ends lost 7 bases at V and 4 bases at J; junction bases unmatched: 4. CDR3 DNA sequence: TGTGCCAGCACCCTGGGACAGGGCTATGGCTACACCTTC. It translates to CASTLGQGYGYTF.

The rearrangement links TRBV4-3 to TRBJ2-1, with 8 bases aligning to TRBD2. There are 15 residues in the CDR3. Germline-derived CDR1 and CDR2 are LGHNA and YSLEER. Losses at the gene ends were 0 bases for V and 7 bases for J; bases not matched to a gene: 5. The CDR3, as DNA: TGCGCCAGCAGCCAAGATAGCGGGAACGGGAATGAGCAGTTCTTC. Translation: CASSQDSGNGNEQFF.

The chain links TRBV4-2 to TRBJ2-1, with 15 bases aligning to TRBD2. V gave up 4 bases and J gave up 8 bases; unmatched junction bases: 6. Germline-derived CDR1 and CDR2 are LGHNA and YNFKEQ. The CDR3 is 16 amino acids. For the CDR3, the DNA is TGTGCCAGCAGCCCTGGGACTAGCGGGAGGATCGATGAGCAGTTCTTC. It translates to CASSPGTSGRIDEQFF.